A single sample is the source of the 15 T cell receptor beta chains below, sequenced in a study of blood T cell repertoires in COVID-19. Method: immunoSEQ multiplex PCR; TCRdb's copy keeps in-frame clones and lacks some. The data contain a few hundred thousand clones, around 92% of them singletons. What was sequenced was peripheral blood. Receptor source: a man between 18 and 35 years old who had recovered from COVID-19.

This chain connects TRBV7-2 to TRBJ2-1, with D possibly matching TRBD2 (7 bases). V lost 5 bases to trimming and J lost 4 bases, with 18 bases between them. This CDR3 region has 16 residues. CDR1 and CDR2 from the germline V gene are SGHTA and FQGNSA. CDR3 in amino acids: CASSPRRGGDYNEQFF. The CDR3 DNA is TGTGCCAGCAGCCCCCGCCGCGGGGGCGATTACAATGAGCAGTTCTTC.

The chain is built from TRBV15 and TRBJ2-5; 8 positions match TRBD2. The germline CDR1 and CDR2 sequences are LNHNV and YYDKDF (reference sequence). The CDR3 extends over 15 amino acids. V dropped 2 bases and J dropped 5; count of bases not matched to a gene: 7. CDR3 nucleotide sequence: TGTGCCACCAGCAGACCCTCGGGGGGGCGGGAGACCCAGTACTTC. Translating gives CATSRPSGGRETQYF.

The chain couples TRBV19 to TRBJ2-1; TRBD2 matches at 9 bases. With 7 bases clipped from V and 4 bases from J, the junction kept 14 bases outside the gene matches. Per the germline V gene, CDR1 is LNHDA and CDR2 is SQIVND (reference sequence). This CDR3 is built from 17 residues. CDR3 loop: CASTMGLAGSSYNEQFF. The DNA for the CDR3 is TGTGCCAGTACCATGGGCCTAGCGGGGTCAAGTTACAATGAGCAGTTCTTC.

The chain has TRBV10-3 and TRBJ2-1; D perhaps matches TRBD1 (5 bases). Per the germline V gene, CDR1 is ENHRY and CDR2 is SYGVKD. This CDR3 spans 12 amino acids. The V end was cut by 3 bases, the J end by 10 bases, with 10 bases between. CDR3 nucleotides: TGTGCCATCAGTGAAAGGGGTCTCGAGCAGTTCTTC. This sequence encodes CAISERGLEQFF.

The sample holds one count of this clone. The chain couples TRBV19 to TRBJ1-6; TRBD1 agrees at 10 bases. The V gene's germline CDR1 is LNHDA and CDR2 SQIVND (reference sequence). The CDR3 contains 15 residues. V was pared by 5 bases and J by 9 bases, with 7 bases of the junction left unmatched. The CDR3 region has the DNA TGTGCCAGTAGTGTCCCCGGGACAGGGGCTTCACCCCTCCACTTT. It is translated as CASSVPGTGASPLHF. Full variable domain (outside the CDR3, taken from reference TRBV19 and TRBJ1-6): DGGITQSPKYLFRKEGQNVTLSCEQNLNHDAMYWYRQDPGQGLRLIYYSQIVNDFQKGDIAEGYSVSREKKESFPLTVTSAQKNPTAFYLCASSVPGTGASPLHFGNGTRLTVT.

The CDR3 spells CASSRTGGASPYEQYF. CDR3 nucleotides: TGTGCCAGCAGCCGGACAGGGGGCGCGTCCCCCTACGAGCAGTACTTC. V gene TRBV7-9 combines with J gene TRBJ2-7; 11 bases line up with TRBD1. Germline CDR1 and CDR2: SEHNR and FQNEAQ (reference sequence). After removal of 5 bases from V and 2 bases from J, the junction contained 8 bases not matched to a gene. The CDR3 consists of 16 residues.

The chain links TRBV12-3 or TRBV12-4 to TRBJ2-1; no clear D gene. The CDR3 runs to 12 residues. V lost 2 bases to trimming and J lost 9 bases, with 8 bases between them. The CDR3 nucleotides are TGTGCCAGCAGTTTACTGTCGCGTGAGCAGTTCTTC. Encoded protein: CASSLLSREQFF.

The chain joins TRBV27 to TRBJ1-5, with 7 nucleotides matching TRBD1. Germline-derived CDR1 and CDR2 are MNHEY and SMNVEV (reference sequence). V lost 7 bases to trimming and J lost 1 base; unmatched junction nucleotides: 4. CDR3 length: 14 residues. This chain's CDR3 is CASKEGASNQPQHF. The DNA for the CDR3 is TGTGCCAGCAAGGAGGGGGCCAGCAATCAGCCCCAGCATTTT.

As concerns this clone: Different DNA sequences within this sample yield the same CDR3. The rearrangement joins TRBV27 to TRBJ1-1, with D unclear. Per the germline V gene, CDR1 is MNHEY and CDR2 is SMNVEV (reference sequence). CDR3 size: 12 residues. Trimming pared 3 bases from V and 8 bases from J, leaving 10 bases between. The CDR3: CASSFPGSEAFF. The CDR3 region has the DNA TGTGCCAGCAGTTTCCCGGGGTCCGAAGCTTTCTTT.

This clone was seen once. V usage is TRBV9 and J usage is TRBJ1-6, with a weak D call TRBD1 (5 bases). Looked up from germline, CDR1 is SGDLS and CDR2 is YYNGEE. Trimming removed 0 bases at V and 7 bases at J, with 11 bases between. This CDR3 spans 15 amino acids. CDR3 nucleotide sequence: TGTGCCAGCAGCGTAGGCGGGGCCCAAAATTCACCCCTCCACTTT. Translated, it gives CASSVGGAQNSPLHF.

The rearrangement uses TRBV2 and TRBJ1-2, with a tentative D call TRBD1 (5 bases). The CDR3 sequence is 15 residues long. Looked up from germline, CDR1 is SNHLY and CDR2 is FYNNEI. Trimming shortened V by 3 bases and J by 0 bases, and 11 bases separated the two germline ends. CDR3 loop: CASSESGLPNYGYTF. The CDR3 nucleotides are TGTGCCAGCAGTGAGTCAGGGCTTCCTAACTATGGCTACACCTTC.

J is TRBJ2-7 and V is TRBV6-5; possible D gene TRBD2, 5 bases. The V end was cut by 8 bases, the J end by 0 bases, with 11 bases between. This CDR3 has 13 amino acids. Germline loops: CDR1 MNHEY, CDR2 SVGAGI. CDR3 sequence: CASSPGFSYEQYF. The CDR3 bases are TGTGCCAGCTCTCCGGGATTCTCCTACGAGCAGTACTTC.

This clone has a handful of counts. The CDR3, as DNA: TGCGCCAGCAGCCAAGATCGGAATAGCGGGTTAAATGAGCAGTTCTTC. Amino acids: CASSQDRNSGLNEQFF. J is TRBJ2-1 and V is TRBV4-1, with TRBD2 identical over 7 bases. This CDR3 has 16 amino acids. V gave up 0 bases and J gave up 7 bases; unmatched junction bases: 9. CDR1 and CDR2 (germline): MGHRA, YSYEKL.

The chain combines TRBV2 with TRBJ2-1; 8 positions match TRBD1. V was pared by 6 bases and J by 9 bases, with 7 bases of the junction left unmatched. This CDR3 is 13 amino acids long. Germline V lookup: CDR1 SNHLY, CDR2 FYNNEI. The CDR3 DNA follows: TGTGCCAGCAGGCCCGACAGGGGCACTGAGCAGTTCTTC. It yields the protein CASRPDRGTEQFF.

This rearrangement joins TRBV18 to TRBJ1-5; D is perhaps TRBD1 (5 bases). Between the trimmed V and J ends, which lost 1 base and 4 bases, there was a span of 8 bases. CDR1 and CDR2 (germline): KGHSH, LQKENI. The CDR3 sequence is 14 residues long. The CDR3 spells CASSPQGLNQPQHF. The CDR3, as DNA: TGTGCCAGCTCACCACAGGGGCTTAATCAGCCCCAGCATTTT.